This T cell receptor beta chain stems from a study of CD8 T cells in Susac syndrome. RNA totalling about 0.5 to 1 ug underwent reverse transcription with random hexamers. The authors amplified TCR beta CDR3 across 54 Vbeta and 13 Jbeta using immunoSEQ multiplex PCR. Via MiXCR, TCRdb re-called the immunoSEQ multiplex PCR reads, giving one row per CDR3 protein. Among roughly 150,000 distinct CDR3 sequences listed, roughly 95% were seen once. With 2 bases clipped from V and 1 base from J, the junction kept 3 bases outside the gene matches. The CDR3 has 15 residues. CDR1 is MNHEY and CDR2 is SMNVEV in the germline V gene (reference sequence). From blood CD8+ and CD4+ T cells, TCR beta sequences were generated. Treatment-naive patients with stable or active relapsing-remitting disease served as multiple sclerosis controls.

What was sequenced was CD8+ T cells from PBMCs. The sequence was collected from a human donor with multiple sclerosis. This rearrangement joins TRBV27 to TRBJ1-1; 8 bases are shared with TRBD1. The CDR3 sequence is CASSLDRGSNTEAFF. The CDR3, as DNA: TGTGCCAGCAGTTTAGACAGGGGATCGAACACTGAAGCTTTCTTT.